This note documents a single TCR beta chain sequence. This sample was included in a study of early T cells in non-severe SARS-CoV-2 infection. TCRdb re-analysed the 5' RACE reads in MiXCR, keeping a single row per CDR3 protein. In the table there are more than 90,000 distinct CDR3 sequences, about 13% of which are singletons. This CDR3 contains 14 residues. The V and J ends lost 5 bases and 6 bases respectively, with 15 bases between them. CDR1 is SGHTA, CDR2 FQGNSA, per germline. The chain joins TRBV7-2 to TRBJ2-3, with D hard to call. Sample: whole blood. The receptor comes from an adult who was a healthcare worker with PCR-confirmed SARS-CoV-2 infection or an uninfected control (not recorded which). The CDR3: CASSRTTAMDTQYF. The CDR3 DNA reads TGTGCCAGCAGCCGAACTACAGCTATGGATACGCAGTATTTT.